The 24 T cell receptor beta chains below all came from one sample that was sequenced in a study of a mutant IDH1 vaccine in newly diagnosed glioma. The data were produced by immunoSEQ multiplex PCR, yet TCRdb's version contains in-frame clones alone and is incomplete. This table holds 45,000 to 60,000 clones, more than 75% found once. The antigens for these receptors are not known. This sample's time point: week 35, safety follow-up. Every vaccine dose comprised 300 ug of mutant IDH1 20-mer peptide plus topical imiquimod. Sequenced here: PBMCs, sampled from a glioma patient whose treatment included an IDH1 peptide vaccine. These receptors originate from a woman between 40 and 55 years old with glioma.

J is TRBJ2-5 and V is TRBV19; 8 nucleotides line up with TRBD2. This CDR3 is built from 15 residues. After removal of 11 bases from V and 2 bases from J, the junction contained 13 bases not matched to a gene. Germline V CDR1 and CDR2: LNHDA, SQIVND (reference sequence). CDR3 loop: CASGGRTWEQETQYF. The DNA for the CDR3 is TGTGCCTCAGGCGGGAGGACGTGGGAGCAAGAGACCCAGTACTTC.

This clone appeared once. V usage is TRBV7-6 and J usage is TRBJ1-2, with D hard to call. The V end was cut by 0 bases, the J end by 4 bases, with 6 bases between. This CDR3 is 13 amino acids long. Germline V CDR1 and CDR2: SGHVS, FNYEAQ. As DNA, the CDR3 is TGTGCCAGCAGCTTAGCTACCGGCTATGGCTACACCTTC. This codes for CASSLATGYGYTF.

The chain combines TRBV21-1 with TRBJ2-7; the D call TRBD2 from the table was never checked on the DNA. TRBV21-1 constitutes a pseudogene. The CDR3 totals 16 residues. The CDR3 here is CASSKRRGLHSYEQYF. The CDR3 nucleotides read TGTGCCAGCAGCAAAAGGCGGGGGTTACACTCCTACGAGCAGTACTTC.

The chain carries TRBV19 and TRBJ1-1; D uncertain. The CDR3 contains 16 residues. Germline V gene sequence: CDR1 LNHDA, CDR2 SQIVND (reference sequence). V dropped 4 bases and J dropped 1 base, with 16 bases sitting between them. The CDR3 DNA follows: TGTGCCAGTAGTACCCGGGCCGGATGGGAGAACACTGAAGCTTTCTTT. Protein product: CASSTRAGWENTEAFF.

About this clone: The same CDR3 is also encoded by other DNA sequences in this sample. V usage is TRBV4-3 and J usage is TRBJ1-2, with TRBD1 matching over 8 bases. Germline loops: CDR1 LGHNA, CDR2 YSLEER. Trimming at V came to 0 bases and at J to 4 bases, leaving 4 bases not matched to a gene. There are 15 residues in the CDR3. The CDR3 DNA reads as TGCGCCAGCAGCCAAGATGGGCAGGGGGCCTATGGCTACACCTTC. Amino acid sequence: CASSQDGQGAYGYTF.

This chain links TRBV6-1 with TRBJ2-4; no clear D gene. Trimming pared 9 bases from V and 8 bases from J, leaving 14 bases between. The CDR3 loop spans 12 amino acids. Germline CDR1 reads MNHNS; CDR2 reads SASEGT. CDR3 loop: CASLNSWDIQYF. CDR3 DNA: TGTGCCAGTCTCAACAGTTGGGACATTCAGTACTTC.

The rearrangement links TRBV19 to TRBJ2-7; D gene ambiguous. Trimming cost V 6 bases and J 2 bases, with 14 bases left between them. The CDR3 consists of 14 residues. The germline V gene has CDR1 LNHDA and CDR2 SQIVND (reference sequence). The CDR3 loop reads CASSQQVQPYEQYF. In DNA form, the CDR3 reads TGTGCCAGTAGCCAGCAGGTACAGCCCTACGAGCAGTACTTC.

In its sample, this clone was seen a few times. The V and J genes are TRBV15 and TRBJ2-1; no firm D call. Germline loops: CDR1 LNHNV, CDR2 YYDKDF (reference sequence). Deletions cut 1 base from V and 6 bases from J, with 4 bases between. This CDR3 has 12 residues. CDR3 DNA sequence: TGTGCCACCAGCAGAGCGCTCAATGAGCAGTTCTTC. Encoded protein: CATSRALNEQFF.

The rearrangement joins TRBV19 to TRBJ2-7, with TRBD2 as a possible D gene (6 bases). The CDR3 consists of 14 residues. V shed 2 bases and J shed 3 bases, with 11 bases lying between them. Germline V gives CDR1 LNHDA, CDR2 SQIVND (reference sequence). The DNA of the CDR3 is TGTGCCAGTAGTATACGGGTCGGGGGCTACGAGCAGTACTTC. This encodes CASSIRVGGYEQYF.

The V gene is TRBV5-5, the J gene TRBJ2-5; 10 nucleotides agree with TRBD1. The length of the CDR3 is 15 residues. V lost 4 bases to trimming and J lost 4 bases; unmatched junction nucleotides: 7. Germline V gene lookup returns CDR1 SGHKS and CDR2 YYEKEE (reference sequence). Here the CDR3 reads CASSIAGQGLETQYF. The CDR3 nucleotides read TGTGCCAGCAGCATCGCGGGACAGGGGCTAGAGACCCAGTACTTC.

In its sample, this clone was seen a few times. This sequence joins TRBV25-1 and TRBJ1-2; weak D call: TRBD1 (6 bases). CDR1 is MGHDK and CDR2 is SYGVNS in the germline V gene. The V and J ends lost 5 bases and 3 bases respectively, with 19 bases between them. This CDR3 spans 16 amino acids. The CDR3 region is CASSPATGSGDYGYTF. The CDR3 DNA reads TGTGCCAGCAGTCCCGCTACAGGGAGTGGGGACTATGGCTACACCTTC.

The chain combines TRBV19 with TRBJ1-2, with D unresolved. V gave up 3 bases and J gave up 3 bases, with 14 bases separating them. The CDR3 extends over 15 amino acids. Germline V gene sequence: CDR1 LNHDA, CDR2 SQIVND (reference sequence). The CDR3 region is CASSMGAGIYYGYTF. The CDR3 coding sequence is TGTGCCAGTAGTATGGGAGCGGGAATCTACTATGGCTACACCTTC.

The rearrangement joins TRBV4-3 to TRBJ1-1; D is possibly TRBD1 (5 bases). CDR1 is LGHNA, CDR2 YSLEER, per germline. The CDR3 spans 13 residues. With 3 bases removed from V and 5 bases from J, the gap between germline ends came to 10 bases. CDR3: CASSHGTDTEAFF. The CDR3 region has the DNA TGCGCCAGCAGCCACGGGACGGATACTGAAGCTTTCTTT.

This rearrangement joins TRBV6-5 to TRBJ1-4; 8 bases match TRBD1. Trimming removed 6 bases from V and 8 bases from J; junction bases left unmatched: 8. Per the germline V gene, CDR1 is MNHEY and CDR2 is SVGAGI. This CDR3 spans 14 amino acids. The CDR3 region is CASSRTGPREKLFF. CDR3 nucleotide sequence: TGTGCCAGCAGCCGGACAGGGCCCAGGGAAAAACTGTTTTTT.

V and J are TRBV19 and TRBJ1-5; perhaps TRBD1 as D (6 bases). The germline V gene has CDR1 LNHDA and CDR2 SQIVND (reference sequence). The CDR3 runs to 13 residues. Trimming cost V 4 bases and J 3 bases, with 7 bases left between them. In DNA, the CDR3 is TGTGCCAGTAGTAGGACAGTCAATCAGCCCCAGCATTTT. It codes for CASSRTVNQPQHF.

The chain combines TRBV27 with TRBJ1-6; 9 positions agree with TRBD1. This CDR3 contains 18 residues. V shed 10 bases, J shed 0 bases, and the junction held 13 bases outside the gene matches. Germline assignment: CDR1 MNHEY and CDR2 SMNVEV (reference sequence). The DNA of the CDR3 is TGTGCCACCCGATCCGGGACAGGGTCTAGCTCCTATAATTCACCCCTCCACTTT. Protein: CATRSGTGSSSYNSPLHF.

This chain links TRBV7-2 with TRBJ2-7; D is tentatively TRBD1 or TRBD2 (5 bases each). CDR3 length: 15 amino acids. Trimming removed 5 bases at V and 2 bases at J, with 16 bases between. Germline lookup yields CDR1 SGHTA and CDR2 FQGNSA. CDR3 region: CASSQHPGPTYEQYF. The CDR3 DNA follows: TGTGCCAGCAGCCAGCACCCGGGGCCAACCTACGAGCAGTACTTC.

The chain is built from TRBV10-2 and TRBJ2-5; the D is unclear. The CDR3 has 14 amino acids. CDR1 is WSHSY and CDR2 is SAAADI in the germline V gene. V lost 3 bases, J lost 4 bases, and 12 bases lay in between. In DNA, the CDR3 is TGCGCCAGCAGTGACCCGACCCCCCGAGAGACCCAGTACTTC. Amino acid sequence: CASSDPTPRETQYF.

This chain connects TRBV11-2 to TRBJ1-2, with a possible D match to TRBD1 (5 bases). Germline-derived CDR1 and CDR2 are SGHAT and FQNNGV. V lost 5 bases and J lost 8, with 15 bases in between. This CDR3 contains 13 residues. The CDR3 nucleotides are TGTGCCAGCAGCGTTGATCGGACACGAGGCTACACCTTC. It encodes CASSVDRTRGYTF.

The rearrangement uses TRBV25-1 and TRBJ2-7; TRBD1 agrees at 8 bases. The ends lost 3 bases at V and 2 bases at J; junction bases unmatched: 3. Germline lookup yields CDR1 MGHDK and CDR2 SYGVNS. This CDR3 has 14 amino acids. CDR3 bases: TGTGCCAGCAGTGAGGGACAGGAGACCTACGAGCAGTACTTC. Translated, it gives CASSEGQETYEQYF.

This rearrangement joins TRBV2 to TRBJ1-5; D perhaps matches TRBD1 (5 bases). The V and J ends lost 1 base and 7 bases respectively, with 14 bases between them. Germline V lookup: CDR1 SNHLY, CDR2 FYNNEI. The CDR3 consists of 15 residues. CDR3 residues: CASSEGGQGLQPQHF. The CDR3 bases are TGTGCCAGCAGTGAAGGTGGGCAGGGTTTACAGCCCCAGCATTTT.

The chain links TRBV7-2 to TRBJ2-3, with D unclear. The germline V gene has CDR1 SGHTA and CDR2 FQGNSA. V shed 1 base and J shed 6 bases, with 8 bases lying between them. This CDR3 region has 13 residues. The CDR3 region has the DNA TGTGCCAGCAGCTTAGACGCTGGGGATACGCAGTATTTT. Translating it yields CASSLDAGDTQYF.

A single count supports this clone. The chain is built from TRBV7-6 and TRBJ2-2; D uncertain. The V and J ends lost 5 bases and 4 bases respectively, with 17 bases between them. Germline V gene sequence: CDR1 SGHVS, CDR2 FNYEAQ. The CDR3 has 16 residues. DNA for the CDR3: TGTGCCAGCAGCCCCCAGAGCTTACAGTTCACCGGGGAGCTGTTTTTT. It yields the protein CASSPQSLQFTGELFF.

This chain joins TRBV30 and TRBJ1-4; possible D gene TRBD1, 6 bases. The germline V gene has CDR1 GTSNPN and CDR2 SVGIG (reference sequence). This CDR3 comprises 12 residues. The ends were cut back, 5 bases at V and 8 bases at J, with 12 bases in the middle. The DNA for the CDR3 is TGTGCCTGGCAGCCCGGGACAGAAAAACTGTTTTTT. Amino acid sequence: CAWQPGTEKLFF.